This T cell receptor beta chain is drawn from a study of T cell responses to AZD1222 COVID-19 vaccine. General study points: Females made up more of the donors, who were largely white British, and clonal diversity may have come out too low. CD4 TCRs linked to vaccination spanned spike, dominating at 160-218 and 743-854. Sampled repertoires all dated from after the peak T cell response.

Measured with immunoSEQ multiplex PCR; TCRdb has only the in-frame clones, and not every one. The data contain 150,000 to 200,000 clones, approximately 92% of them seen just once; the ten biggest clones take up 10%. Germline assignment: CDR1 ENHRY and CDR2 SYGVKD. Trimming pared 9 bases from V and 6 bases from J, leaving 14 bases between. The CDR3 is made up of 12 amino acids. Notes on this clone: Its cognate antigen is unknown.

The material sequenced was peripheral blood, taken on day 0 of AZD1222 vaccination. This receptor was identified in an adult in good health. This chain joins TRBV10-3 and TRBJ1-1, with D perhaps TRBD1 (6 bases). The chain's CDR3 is CAIRTAAAEAFF. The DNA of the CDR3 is TGTGCCATTCGGACAGCTGCGGCTGAAGCTTTCTTT.